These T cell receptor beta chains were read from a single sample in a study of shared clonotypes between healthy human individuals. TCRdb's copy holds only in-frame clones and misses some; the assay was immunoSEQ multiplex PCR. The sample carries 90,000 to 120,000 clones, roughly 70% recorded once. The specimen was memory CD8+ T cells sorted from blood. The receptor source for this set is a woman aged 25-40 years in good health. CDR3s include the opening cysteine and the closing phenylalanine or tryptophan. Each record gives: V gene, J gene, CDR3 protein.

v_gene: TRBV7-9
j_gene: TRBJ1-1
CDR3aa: CASSLAPGWGENTEAFF

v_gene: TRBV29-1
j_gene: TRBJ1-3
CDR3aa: CSVGYEGNTIYF

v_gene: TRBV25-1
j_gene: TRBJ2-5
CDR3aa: CASRPMGRDGGQETQYF

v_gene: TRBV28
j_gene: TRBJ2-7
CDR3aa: CASSLIVSFHGMGYEQYF

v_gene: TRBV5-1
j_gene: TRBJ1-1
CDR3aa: CASSLGSINTEAFF

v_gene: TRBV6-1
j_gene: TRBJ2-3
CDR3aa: CASSEALAGGGDTQYF

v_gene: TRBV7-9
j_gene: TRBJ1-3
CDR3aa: CASSLGSGQLLPGNTIYF

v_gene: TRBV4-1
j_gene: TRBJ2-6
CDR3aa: CASSQEPPRSRANVLTF

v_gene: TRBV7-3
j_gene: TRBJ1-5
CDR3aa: CASSFDRGQPQHF

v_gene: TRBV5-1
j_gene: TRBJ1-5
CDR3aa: CASSLQGLRQPQHF

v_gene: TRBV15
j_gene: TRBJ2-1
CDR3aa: CATSSRRGNEQFF

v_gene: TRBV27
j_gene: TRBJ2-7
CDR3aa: CASSSGGQGTYEQYF

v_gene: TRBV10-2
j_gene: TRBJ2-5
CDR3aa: CASRTRVEETQYF

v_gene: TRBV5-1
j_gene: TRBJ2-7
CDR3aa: CASSLRTGSYEQYF

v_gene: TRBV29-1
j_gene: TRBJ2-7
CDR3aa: CSVEGRAYEQYF

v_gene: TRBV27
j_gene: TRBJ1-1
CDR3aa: CASSPLHSQTEAFF

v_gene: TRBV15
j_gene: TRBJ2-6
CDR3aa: CATSRGRGSGANVLTF

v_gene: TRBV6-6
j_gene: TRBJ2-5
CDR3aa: CASSYGQGDMETQYF

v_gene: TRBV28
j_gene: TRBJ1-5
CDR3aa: CASSYHYSNQPQHF

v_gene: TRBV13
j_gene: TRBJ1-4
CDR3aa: CASSRRAADPVAGKLFF

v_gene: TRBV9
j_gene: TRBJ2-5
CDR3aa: CASSAGWGQETQYF

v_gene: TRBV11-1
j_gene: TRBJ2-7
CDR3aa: CASSSRDSSYEQYF

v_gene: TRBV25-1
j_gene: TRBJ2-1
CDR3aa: CASSAQGPSPYNEQFF

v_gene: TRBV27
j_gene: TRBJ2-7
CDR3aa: CASSLRLAYTYEQYF

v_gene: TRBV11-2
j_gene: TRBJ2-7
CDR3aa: CASSHTDIAGFEQYF

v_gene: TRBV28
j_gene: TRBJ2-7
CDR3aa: CASRPPTGDEQYF

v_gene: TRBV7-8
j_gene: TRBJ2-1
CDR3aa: CASSLVSGGIYNEQFF

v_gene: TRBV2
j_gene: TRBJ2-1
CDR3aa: CASSELAGINYEQFF

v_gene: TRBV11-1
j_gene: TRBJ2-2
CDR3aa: CASSFGTGGSGELFF

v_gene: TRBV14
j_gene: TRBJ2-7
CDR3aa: CASSPERRLYEQYF

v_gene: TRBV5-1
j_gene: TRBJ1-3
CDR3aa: CASSLPGTGAGNTIYF

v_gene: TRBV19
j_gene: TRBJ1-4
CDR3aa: CASSIGETGNEKLFF

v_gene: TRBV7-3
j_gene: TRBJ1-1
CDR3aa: CASSPMQLWLLNTEAFF

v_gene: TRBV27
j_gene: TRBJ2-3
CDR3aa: CASRPGLAGPDTQYF

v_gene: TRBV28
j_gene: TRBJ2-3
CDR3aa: CASSLSSGDTTDTQYF

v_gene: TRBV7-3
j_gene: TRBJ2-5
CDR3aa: CASSLDRGPGTQYF